These 22 T cell receptor beta chains share one sample of origin, sequenced in a study of monozygotic twins with inflammatory bowel disease. TCRdb reanalyzed the 5' RACE reads, giving one entry per CDR3 protein sequence and no DNA. The sample spans about 150,000 distinct CDR3 sequences; the ten largest clones claim 0.95% to 1.5%. The sample consisted of blood. These receptors all come from a human donor with ulcerative colitis or Crohn's disease, or a healthy co-twin of an affected twin (not recorded which).

CDR3 sequence reads: CATSRVVSDSYEQYF. The J gene is TRBJ2-7, the V gene TRBV15. CDR1 and CDR2 from the germline V gene are LNHNV and YYDKDF (reference sequence). The CDR3 totals 15 residues.

J is TRBJ1-2 and V is TRBV9; the TCRdb D gene call, TRBD1, has no DNA to confirm it. This CDR3 region has 14 residues. CDR1 SGDLS and CDR2 YYNGEE come from the germline V gene. CDR3: CASSTGTGVYGYTF.

The rearrangement uses TRBV7-8 and TRBJ2-5; TCRdb designates TRBD2, a call that cannot be tested without DNA. Germline-derived CDR1 and CDR2 are SGHVS and FQNEAQ. This CDR3 spans 14 amino acids. CDR3 loop: CASSAWDSGETQYF.

The chain is built from TRBV6-5 and TRBJ1-2. CDR1 is MNHEY and CDR2 is SVGAGI in the germline V gene. The CDR3 extends over 13 amino acids. The CDR3 spells CASKAGLDYGYTF.

The rearrangement joins TRBV4-1 to TRBJ2-3. The V gene's germline CDR1 is MGHRA and CDR2 YSYEKL. CDR3 length equals 12 residues. CDR3 sequence: CASSQDWVTQYF.

The rearrangement joins TRBV5-4 to TRBJ2-7; TCRdb names TRBD2, which stays unverified in the absence of DNA. The germline gives CDR1 SGHNT, CDR2 YYREEE (reference sequence). This CDR3 region has 15 residues. The CDR3 spells CASSDPGLTPYEQYF.

V gene TRBV5-1 combines with J gene TRBJ1-5; without DNA, the TCRdb call of TRBD1 cannot be checked. The CDR3 extends over 16 amino acids. CDR1 and CDR2 from the germline V gene are SGHRS and YFSETQ. This CDR3 is CASSEGTFRGNQPQHF.

The V gene is TRBV6-2 or TRBV6-3, the J gene TRBJ2-7. Germline values: CDR1 MNHEY, CDR2 SVGEGT. The CDR3 length is 12 residues. CDR3 amino acids: CASSLEYYEQYF.

The chain joins TRBV7-9 to TRBJ2-5; without DNA, the TCRdb call of TRBD2 cannot be checked. CDR1 and CDR2 from the germline V gene are SEHNR and FQNEAQ (reference sequence). The CDR3 loop spans 17 amino acids. CDR3 in amino acids: CASSLLVAGPSQETQYF.

V gene TRBV20-1 combines with J gene TRBJ2-2. CDR1 and CDR2 from the germline V gene are DFQATT and SNEGSKA (reference sequence). The CDR3 spans 16 residues. The chain's CDR3 is CSARDYKRVNTGELFF.

J is TRBJ1-1 and V is TRBV5-4; TCRdb returns TRBD1, unconfirmable since there is no DNA. This CDR3 is built from 15 residues. The germline gives CDR1 SGHNT, CDR2 YYREEE (reference sequence). The CDR3 reads CASSLIAGGFTEAFF.

V and J are TRBV5-1 and TRBJ1-1; lacking DNA, the TRBD1 call made by TCRdb goes unchecked. The CDR3 totals 15 residues. Germline CDR1 and CDR2: SGHRS and YFSETQ. The CDR3 sequence: CASSLVPGRETEAFF.

The chain couples TRBV24-1 to TRBJ2-1. Per the germline V gene, CDR1 is KGHDR and CDR2 is SFDVKD. The CDR3 is 16 residues long. CDR3 loop: CATSDVGQGSYNEQFF.

This rearrangement joins TRBV3-1 to TRBJ2-2; the TCRdb call, TRBD2, lacks DNA for checking. CDR3 length equals 17 residues. The germline V gene encodes CDR1 LGHDT and CDR2 YNNKEL (reference sequence). The CDR3 is CASSQDRPGLGIGELFF.

The rearrangement joins TRBV3-1 to TRBJ2-7; no DNA is available, so the TRBD1 call from TCRdb remains unchecked. The CDR3 totals 16 residues. Germline values: CDR1 LGHDT, CDR2 YNNKEL (reference sequence). CDR3 in amino acids: CASSQDLRDTSYEQYF.

The chain recombines TRBV7-9 with TRBJ2-2; TCRdb proposes TRBD1, but this gene call is untestable without DNA. CDR1 SEHNR and CDR2 FQNEAQ come from the germline V gene (reference sequence). The CDR3 totals 13 residues. Here the CDR3 reads CAVQGANTGELFF.

The V gene is TRBV4-2, the J gene TRBJ1-3. This CDR3 has 15 residues. Germline V gene data show CDR1 as LGHNA and CDR2 as YNFKEQ. CDR3 protein: CASSSDGRSGNTIYF.

This chain uses TRBV15 with TRBJ2-5; TCRdb returns TRBD2, unconfirmable since there is no DNA. The germline V gene encodes CDR1 LNHNV and CDR2 YYDKDF (reference sequence). The CDR3 is 13 amino acids. The chain's CDR3 is CATAPGLQETQYF.

The CDR3: CSVASSDYEQYF. The chain recombines TRBV29-1 with TRBJ2-7. The V gene's germline CDR1 is SQVTM and CDR2 ANQGSEA. The CDR3 has 12 amino acids.

This chain uses TRBV3-1 with TRBJ2-1. CDR3 length: 17 amino acids. Germline V gene sequence: CDR1 LGHDT, CDR2 YNNKEL (reference sequence). The CDR3 loop is CASSYRLLQASYNEQFF.

This chain uses TRBV6-5 with TRBJ1-2. Germline V CDR1 and CDR2: MNHEY, SVGAGI. This CDR3 is built from 19 residues. The CDR3: CASSYLGGHRRIANYGYTF.

V is TRBV28 and J is TRBJ2-2; TCRdb lists TRBD1, though no DNA is available to test this call. The CDR3 spans 13 residues. CDR1 and CDR2 from the germline V gene are MDHEN and SYDVKM. This CDR3 reads CASTPGPTGELFF.